These T cell receptor beta chains were read from a single sample in a study of blood T cell repertoires in COVID-19. Clones were read by immunoSEQ multiplex PCR, and TCRdb kept only the in-frame ones, dropping some. In the table there are about 15,000 clones, roughly 90% of which are singletons. The sample comprised peripheral blood. These receptors were collected from a human donor in a cohort sampled during active COVID-19. The CDR3 runs from the conserved cysteine through the conserved F or W. A D gene is named only where the DNA matches it firmly. Clone size is shown for a subset of rows, as once, few, many or a class of expanded clone.

length	V	size	D	J	DNA	CDR3
16	TRBV7-9	-	-	TRBJ2-4	TGTGCCAGCAGCGAAGAGGGGGAAGGGGCCAAAAACATTCAGTACTTC	CASSEEGEGAKNIQYF
14	TRBV19	-	-	TRBJ2-7	TGTGCCAGTAGTCGCGCAGGGCTTCCCTACGAACAGTACTTC	CASSRAGLPYEQYF
11	TRBV7-2	-	-	TRBJ2-5	TGTGCCAGCAGCCCTCAAGAGACCCAGTACTTC	CASSPQETQYF
15	TRBV7-9	few	TRBD1	TRBJ2-7	TGTGCCAGCAGCTTACCCGGGACAGGAGCCCAACGAGCAGCCTTC	CASSLPGTGAQRAAF
14	TRBV3-1/TRBV3-2	-	-	TRBJ1-1	TGTGCCAGCAGCCAAAAGGGGATGAACACTGAAGCTTTCTTT	CASSQKGMNTEAFF
13	TRBV7-9	-	-	TRBJ1-2	TGTGCCAGCAGCTTAGACGGGAAGGGTGGCTACACCTTC	CASSLDGKGGYTF
15	TRBV18	-	-	TRBJ2-6	TGTGCCAGCTCACCAAGCGTATCTGGGGCCAACGTCCTGACTTTC	CASSPSVSGANVLTF
12	TRBV6-6	-	-	TRBJ1-4	TGTGCCAGCAGTCTCCGAGGTGAAAAACTGTTTTTT	CASSLRGEKLFF
14	TRBV7-9	once	TRBD1	TRBJ2-5	TGTGCCAGCAGCTTGCAGGGGGCGGGAGAGACCCAGTACTTC	CASSLQGAGETQYF
11	TRBV6-5	-	-	TRBJ1-1	TGTGCCAGCACCCGGAACACTGAAGCTTTCTTT	CASTRNTEAFF
14	TRBV10-3	-	TRBD1	TRBJ2-1	TGTGCCACCTCCGTGACAGGGGTAGGGAATGAGCAGTTCTTC	CATSVTGVGNEQFF
13	TRBV12-3/TRBV12-4	-	TRBD1	TRBJ1-2	TGTGCCAGCAGGTACAGGGGGCAGGGTGGCTACACCTTC	CASRYRGQGGYTF
16	TRBV4-1	-	-	TRBJ1-6	TGCGCCAGCAGCCACCCGGGGTCAACAGGGCAATCACCCCTCCACTTT	CASSHPGSTGQSPLHF
15	TRBV3-1/TRBV3-2	-	-	TRBJ1-5	TGTGCCAGCAGCCAGATGGGACTCAGCAATCAGCCCCAGCATTTT	CASSQMGLSNQPQHF
16	TRBV2	-	TRBD1	TRBJ2-2	TGTGCCAGCAGTTTAACTAGGACAGGGAACACCGGGGAGCTGTTTTTT	CASSLTRTGNTGELFF
16	TRBV4-1	few	-	TRBJ1-5	TGCGCCAGCAGCCAAGATCACGGGAGGGCTAATCAGCCCCAGCATTTT	CASSQDHGRANQPQHF
14	TRBV9	-	TRBD2	TRBJ2-3	TGTGCCAGCAGCCCTCCTAGCGGCGGAGATACGCAGTATTTT	CASSPPSGGDTQYF
13	TRBV6-5	-	-	TRBJ2-2	TGTGCCAGCACTACGGTTAACACCGGGGAGCTGTTTTTT	CASTTVNTGELFF
15	TRBV7-8	-	-	TRBJ1-1	TGTGCCAGCAGCTGGGACGCGGGGGGAAACACTGAAGCTTTCTTT	CASSWDAGGNTEAFF
9	TRBV29-1	-	-	TRBJ1-4	TGCATGGGGGGGGAAAAACTGTTTTTT	CMGGEKLFF
15	TRBV3-1/TRBV3-2	-	TRBD1	TRBJ1-6	TGTGCCAGCAGCCAGGGGACAGGGGAGGTAGGAACCCTCCACTTT	CASSQGTGEVGTLHF
14	TRBV6-5	-	-	TRBJ1-1	TGTGCCAGCAGCCAAATGAGGGGGGGAGGCTCAGCTTTCTTT	CASSQMRGGGSAFF
14	TRBV7-9	-	-	TRBJ1-1	TGTGCCAGCACGAACGGGGGAGGCGACACTGAAGCTTTCTTT	CASTNGGGDTEAFF
14	TRBV5-1	-	-	TRBJ2-2	TGCGCCAGCAGCTCCGACGGGTACACCGGGGAGCTGTTTTTT	CASSSDGYTGELFF
15	TRBV7-9	-	-	TRBJ2-3	TGTGCCAGCAGCCGTAGCGGAATAAGCACAGATACGCAGTATTTT	CASSRSGISTDTQYF
16	TRBV11-2	-	TRBD1	TRBJ2-3	TGTGCCAGCAGCTCCCTGATGGGACAGTACACAGATACGCAGTATTTT	CASSSLMGQYTDTQYF
14	TRBV19	-	-	TRBJ1-3	TGTGCCAGTAGTATAACGGGGGCTGGAAACACCATATATTTT	CASSITGAGNTIYF
15	TRBV7-9	-	-	TRBJ1-2	TGTGCCAGCAGCCCCGGGACACGGAGGACTTATGGCTACACCTTC	CASSPGTRRTYGYTF
16	TRBV18	-	TRBD1	TRBJ2-7	TGTGCCAGCTCACCCCCTGGACAGGGGAGGGGCTACGAGCAGTACTTC	CASSPPGQGRGYEQYF
13	TRBV10-2	-	-	TRBJ2-7	TGCGCCAGCAGTGGGGCTAACTCCTACGAGCAGTACTTC	CASSGANSYEQYF
16	TRBV5-4	-	TRBD1	TRBJ2-3	TGTGCCAGCAGCACGGTTCGACAGGGTGCTAGAGATACGCAGTATTTT	CASSTVRQGARDTQYF
11	TRBV19	-	-	TRBJ2-2	TGTGCCAGTGCGTGGACCGGGGAGCTGTTTTTT	CASAWTGELFF
13	TRBV5-4	-	TRBD1	TRBJ2-3	TGTGCCACCTCGGGACAGCTCACAGATACGCAGTATTTT	CATSGQLTDTQYF
14	TRBV5-1	-	-	TRBJ2-3	TGCGCCAGCAGCTTGGCTCCGGGGACAGATACGCAGTATTTT	CASSLAPGTDTQYF
13	TRBV11-2	-	-	TRBJ2-1	TGTGCCAGCAGCCCGGCCGGGATCGGTGAGCAGTTCTTC	CASSPAGIGEQFF
13	TRBV12-3/TRBV12-4	-	-	TRBJ2-7	TGTGCCAGCAGTTCGAGGGTATCGGGCGAGCAGTACTTC	CASSSRVSGEQYF
13	TRBV29-1	-	-	TRBJ1-1	TGCAGCGTCAGACGGGGTATGAACACTGAAGCTTTCTTT	CSVRRGMNTEAFF
14	TRBV29-1	-	-	TRBJ1-3	TGCAGCGTTGATGAGGGAGGTACTGGAAACACCATATATTTT	CSVDEGGTGNTIYF
15	TRBV14	-	TRBD1	TRBJ1-1	TGTGCCAGCAGCCAACATGCGACAGGGATCACTGAAGCTTTCTTT	CASSQHATGITEAFF
14	TRBV10-2	few	-	TRBJ1-1	TGCGCCAGCAGGTCACAGGGAATGAACACTGAAGCTTTCTTT	CASRSQGMNTEAFF
11	TRBV7-9	-	-	TRBJ1-2	TGTGCCAGCAGTTCAGGGTTCGGCTACACCTTC	CASSSGFGYTF
16	TRBV27	-	-	TRBJ2-5	TGTGCCAGCAGTTTATCGACACCCGGATGGGAGGAGACCCAGTACTTC	CASSLSTPGWEETQYF
14	TRBV2	medium-sized	-	TRBJ2-1	TGTGCCAGCAAGCTCAGACAGGACTACAATGAGCAGTTCTTC	CASKLRQDYNEQFF
14	TRBV7-2	-	-	TRBJ2-7	TGTGCCAGCAGCTATCCGGGACACACCTACGAGCAGTACTTC	CASSYPGHTYEQYF
14	TRBV3-1/TRBV3-2	-	TRBD1	TRBJ1-2	TGTGCCAGCAGGGGGACAGGGGAAGAGAGTGGCTACACCTTC	CASRGTGEESGYTF
13	TRBV2	-	-	TRBJ1-2	TGTGCCAGCAGTGAGCGGGAGGGGTATGGCTACACCTTC	CASSEREGYGYTF
14	TRBV3-1/TRBV3-2	once	TRBD1	TRBJ1-6	TGTGCCACCGGGCCCGGACAGGGTAGATCACCCCTCCACTTT	CATGPGQGRSPLHF
17	TRBV5-1	-	TRBD1	TRBJ1-6	TGCGCCAGCAGCTTGGGCGGGACAGGGCCGGGGAATTCACCCCTCCACTTT	CASSLGGTGPGNSPLHF
16	TRBV5-1	once	-	TRBJ1-5	TGCGCCAGCAGCTTGGCCCCGACAGGACCCAATCAGCCCCAGCATTTT	CASSLAPTGPNQPQHF
12	TRBV27	-	-	TRBJ2-1	TGTGCCAGCAGCCAGCGACACAATGAGCAGTTCTTC	CASSQRHNEQFF
15	TRBV19	medium-sized	-	TRBJ2-1	TGTGCCAGTAGTATAGACGGGGATCCCTACAATGAGCAGTTCTTC	CASSIDGDPYNEQFF
17	TRBV9	-	TRBD1	TRBJ2-2	TGTGCCAGCAGCGCTAGGACAGGGACAGGGAACACCGGGGAGCTGTTTTTT	CASSARTGTGNTGELFF
15	TRBV5-1	-	TRBD1	TRBJ1-1	TGCGCCAGCAGCCTCGGACAGGGCGGAATCACTGAAGCTTTCTTT	CASSLGQGGITEAFF
16	TRBV6-1	few	-	TRBJ1-6	TGTGCCAGCAGTGAGGACAGTTTCTCCTATAATTCACCCCTCCACTTT	CASSEDSFSYNSPLHF